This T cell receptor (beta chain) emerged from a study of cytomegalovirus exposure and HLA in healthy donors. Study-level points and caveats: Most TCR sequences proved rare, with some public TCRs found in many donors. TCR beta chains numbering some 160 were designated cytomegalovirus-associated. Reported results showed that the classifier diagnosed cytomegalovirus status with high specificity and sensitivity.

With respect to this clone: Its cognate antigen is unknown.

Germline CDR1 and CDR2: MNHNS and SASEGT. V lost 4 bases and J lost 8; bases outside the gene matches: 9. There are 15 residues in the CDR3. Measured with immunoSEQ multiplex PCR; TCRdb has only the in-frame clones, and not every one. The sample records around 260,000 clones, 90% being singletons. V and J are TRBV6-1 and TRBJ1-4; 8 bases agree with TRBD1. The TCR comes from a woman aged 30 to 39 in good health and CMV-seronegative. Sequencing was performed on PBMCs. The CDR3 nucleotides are TGTGCCAGCAGTGGCACAGGGGGGGGAGCAGAAAAACTGTTTTTT. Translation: CASSGTGGGAEKLFF.